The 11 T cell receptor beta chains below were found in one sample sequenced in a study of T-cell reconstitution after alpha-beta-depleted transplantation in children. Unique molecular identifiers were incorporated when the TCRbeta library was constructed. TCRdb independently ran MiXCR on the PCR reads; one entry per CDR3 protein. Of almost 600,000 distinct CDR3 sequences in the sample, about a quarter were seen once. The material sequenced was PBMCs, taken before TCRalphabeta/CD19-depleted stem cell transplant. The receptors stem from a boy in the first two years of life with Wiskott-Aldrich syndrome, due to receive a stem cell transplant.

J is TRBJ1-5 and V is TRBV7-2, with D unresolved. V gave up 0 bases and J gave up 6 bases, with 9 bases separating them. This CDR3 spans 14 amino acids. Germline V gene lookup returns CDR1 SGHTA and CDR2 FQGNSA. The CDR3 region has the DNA TGTGCCAGCAGCTTAGCCTGGGTCAGTCAGCCCCAGCATTTT. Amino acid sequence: CASSLAWVSQPQHF.

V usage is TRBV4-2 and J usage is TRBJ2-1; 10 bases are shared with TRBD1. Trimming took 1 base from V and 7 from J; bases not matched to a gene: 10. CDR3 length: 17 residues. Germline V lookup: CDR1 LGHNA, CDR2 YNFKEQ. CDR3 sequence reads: CASSQGSAGQGWNEQFF. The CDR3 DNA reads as TGTGCCAGCAGCCAAGGGAGTGCGGGACAGGGGTGGAATGAGCAGTTCTTC.

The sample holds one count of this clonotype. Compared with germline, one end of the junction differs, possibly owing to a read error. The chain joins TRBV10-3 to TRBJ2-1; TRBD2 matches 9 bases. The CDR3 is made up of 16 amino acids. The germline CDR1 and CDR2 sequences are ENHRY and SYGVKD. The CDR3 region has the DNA TGTGTCATCAGTGATCTAGCGGGAAGGTCCTACAATGAGCAGTTCTTC. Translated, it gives CVISDLAGRSYNEQFF.

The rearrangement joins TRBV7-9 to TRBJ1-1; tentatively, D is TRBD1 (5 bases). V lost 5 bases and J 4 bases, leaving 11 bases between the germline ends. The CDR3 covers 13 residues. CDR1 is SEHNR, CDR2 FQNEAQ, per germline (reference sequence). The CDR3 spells CASSRDGGTEAFF. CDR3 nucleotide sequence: TGTGCCAGCAGCCGAGACGGGGGCACTGAAGCTTTCTTT.

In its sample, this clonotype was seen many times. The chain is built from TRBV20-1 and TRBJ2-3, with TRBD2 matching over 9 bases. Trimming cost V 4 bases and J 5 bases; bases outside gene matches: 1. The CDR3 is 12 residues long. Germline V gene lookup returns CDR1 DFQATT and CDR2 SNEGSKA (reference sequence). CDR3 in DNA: TGCAGTGCTACTAGCGGGAAAGATACGCAGTATTTT. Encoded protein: CSATSGKDTQYF.

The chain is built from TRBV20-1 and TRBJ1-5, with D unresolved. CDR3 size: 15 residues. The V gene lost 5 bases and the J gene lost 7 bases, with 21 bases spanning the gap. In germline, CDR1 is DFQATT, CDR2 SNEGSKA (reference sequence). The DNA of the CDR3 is TGCAGTGCTCGAACAAGCCCAGTGGGTTGGCAGCCCCAGCATTTT. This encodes CSARTSPVGWQPQHF.

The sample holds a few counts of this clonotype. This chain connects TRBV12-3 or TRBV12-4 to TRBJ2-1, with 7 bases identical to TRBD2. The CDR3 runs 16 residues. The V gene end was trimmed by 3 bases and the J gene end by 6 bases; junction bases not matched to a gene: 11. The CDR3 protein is CASSFGLAVHPNEQFF. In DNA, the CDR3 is TGTGCCAGCAGTTTTGGGCTAGCGGTGCACCCCAATGAGCAGTTCTTC.

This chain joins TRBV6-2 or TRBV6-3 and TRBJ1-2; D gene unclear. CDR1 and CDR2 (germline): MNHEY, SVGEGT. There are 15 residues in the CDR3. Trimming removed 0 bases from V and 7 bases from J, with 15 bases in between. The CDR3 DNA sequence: TGTGCCAGCAGTTACTCGCAGAGTTGGGGAGGTGGCTACACCTTC. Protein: CASSYSQSWGGGYTF.

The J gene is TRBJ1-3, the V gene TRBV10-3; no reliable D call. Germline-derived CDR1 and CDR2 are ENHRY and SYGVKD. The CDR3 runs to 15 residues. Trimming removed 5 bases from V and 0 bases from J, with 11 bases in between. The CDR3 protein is CAISRGESSGNTIYF. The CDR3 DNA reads TGTGCCATCAGTCGAGGAGAGAGCTCTGGAAACACCATATATTTT.

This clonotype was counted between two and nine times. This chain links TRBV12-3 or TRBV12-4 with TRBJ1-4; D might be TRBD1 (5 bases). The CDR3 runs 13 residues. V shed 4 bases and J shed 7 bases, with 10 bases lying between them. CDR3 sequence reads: CASSSGYGEKLFF. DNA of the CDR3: TGTGCCAGCAGTTCAGGGTACGGTGAAAAACTGTTTTTT.

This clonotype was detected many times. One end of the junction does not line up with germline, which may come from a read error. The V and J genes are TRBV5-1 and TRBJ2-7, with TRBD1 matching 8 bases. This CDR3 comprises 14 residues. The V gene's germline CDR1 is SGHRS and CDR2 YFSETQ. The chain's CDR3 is CASSLGGQGYEQYF. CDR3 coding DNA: TGTGCCAGCAGTTTGGGAGGACAGGGATACGAGCAGTACTTC.